This T cell receptor (beta chain) came from a study of response to subunit inactivated influenza vaccine. Study-wide results and caveats: The authors suggested that every seasonal influenza vaccination recruits few new T cells.

With 4 bases clipped from V and 5 bases from J, the junction kept 5 bases outside the gene matches. Germline CDR1 reads MNHEY; CDR2 reads SVGEGT. The length of the CDR3 is 15 residues. As for this clonotype: Its antigen is unknown.

TCRdb called the RT-PCR reads again in MiXCR, with one record for every CDR3 protein. The table includes approximately 680,000 distinct CDR3 sequences, less than 20% detected once. This TCR derives from a middle-aged man who received an inactivated influenza vaccine. V and J are TRBV6-2 or TRBV6-3 and TRBJ2-4; the match to TRBD1 covers 10 bases. Here the sequenced sample was PBMCs from blood, taken 11 to 12 days after vaccination. The CDR3, as DNA: TGTGCCAGCAGTTGGGACAGGGGAGGGGAAAACATTCAGTACTTC. Translating gives CASSWDRGGENIQYF.